A selection of T cell receptor beta chains follows, all from one sample in a study of T cell repertoires in cytomegalovirus infection. TCRdb passed the reads through MiXCR, listing each CDR3 protein once. Among around 740,000 distinct CDR3 sequences listed, less than 40% were seen once. Sequencing used PBMCs. These receptors all stem from a human donor in good health (CMV status not recorded). Some clones in this sample may be carry-over from other donors' samples. The CDR3 runs from the conserved cysteine through the conserved F or W. Each record gives: V gene, clone size, J gene, CDR3 protein. Not all rows give a size; the values are once, few, many and, for expanded clones, a class.

TRBV2	-	TRBJ1-5	CASRPTGVDQPQHF
TRBV12-3/TRBV12-4	-	TRBJ1-1	CASSFYKQGEAFF
TRBV29-1	few	TRBJ2-6	CSVVGLAGGANVLTF
TRBV28	many	TRBJ2-7	CASSWLIVGTEQYF
TRBV6-1	few	TRBJ1-6	CAGGTGNSPLHF
TRBV19	-	TRBJ1-2	CASSIVGSGTGEQDGYTF
TRBV12-3/TRBV12-4	many	TRBJ1-1	CASSPLNTEAFF
TRBV7-2	-	TRBJ2-2	CASSLQGTNTGELFF
TRBV27	few	TRBJ1-4	CASGTAGEGDNEKLFF
TRBV7-8	few	TRBJ2-1	CASSLAGGQHYNEQFF
TRBV28	few	TRBJ1-1	CASRRSRISTEAFF
TRBV28	-	TRBJ2-3	CASSSGAVGIPRYTQYF
TRBV20-1	few	TRBJ1-2	CSARIAGYYGYTF
TRBV4-1	once	TRBJ2-7	CASSPRLSNGQYF
TRBV19	few	TRBJ2-4	CASSISRDRVNIQYF
TRBV7-2	-	TRBJ1-6	CASSSGQGRHNSPLHF
TRBV30	-	TRBJ1-4	CAWSHDRGRNEKLFF
TRBV12-3/TRBV12-4	-	TRBJ2-3	CASGQRSGRGDTQYF
TRBV11-1	few	TRBJ2-3	CASSFSRGGTDTQYF
TRBV28	few	TRBJ2-1	CASSLFSGGNEQFF
TRBV4-1	few	TRBJ1-1	CASSSRAGAHTEAFF
TRBV4-1	-	TRBJ1-3	CASSQDHPGSSGNTIYF
TRBV7-2	-	TRBJ1-1	CASSLVRQGIRAFF
TRBV2	few	TRBJ2-7	CASSLLRTEQYF
TRBV12-3/TRBV12-4	many	TRBJ2-3	CASSRSQGTDTQYF
TRBV19	-	TRBJ1-2	CASSMPSVYGYTF
TRBV7-9	-	TRBJ2-3	CASSSIRGSTDTQYF
TRBV27	-	TRBJ1-5	CASSFWWNQPQHF
TRBV19	few	TRBJ2-1	CASSMNLGGATSYNEQFF
TRBV7-6	-	TRBJ2-1	CASSPRTSNEQFF
TRBV6-6	-	TRBJ2-2	CASIDSNTGELFF
TRBV7-9	-	TRBJ1-2	CASSGQGANYGYTF
TRBV7-8	many	TRBJ2-1	CASSRARHHNEQFF
TRBV6-5	once	TRBJ1-2	CASSYSIGSGQGAHGYTF
TRBV7-8	few	TRBJ2-1	CASSPKPPGHLYNEQFF
TRBV29-1	few	TRBJ1-5	CSVDSQEGQPQHF
TRBV7-8	few	TRBJ2-1	CASSLAPSGRIDEQFF
TRBV4-1	-	TRBJ1-1	CATSWTRATEAFF
TRBV13	-	TRBJ2-1	CATRRLAGMNEQFF
TRBV9	-	TRBJ2-1	CASSAGLVYNEQFF
TRBV6-2/TRBV6-3	few	TRBJ2-5	CASSYRGHQETQYF
TRBV4-2	-	TRBJ2-2	CASSQSPGELFF
TRBV7-6	-	TRBJ2-7	CASGLPRGEQYF
TRBV15	few	TRBJ1-1	CATSTDRRATEAFF
TRBV28	-	TRBJ1-1	CAISGTGVGGTEAFF
TRBV15	-	TRBJ1-4	CATSRDNPLATNEKLFF
TRBV28	-	TRBJ1-3	CASSPGQGAPGNTIYF
TRBV14	-	TRBJ2-7	CASSLRRDRGSEQYF
TRBV12-3/TRBV12-4	few	TRBJ2-7	CASSYGTGREQYF
TRBV19	few	TRBJ1-5	CASSSAYQGAGQPQHF
TRBV7-6	-	TRBJ2-2	CASRRGGTELFF
TRBV4-2	-	TRBJ1-6	CASSQEFNSPLHF